This entry is about one T cell receptor beta chain. The antigen remains unidentified. This CDR3 has 16 amino acids. CDR1 and CDR2 (germline): LGHNA, YNFKEQ. V was clipped by 0 bases and J by 4 bases, with 15 bases between them. The sample is drawn from a study of beta chain features in type 1 diabetes. Findings and limits, study-wide: TCRB CDR3 length was moderately but significantly reduced in all four CD4+ subsets of Type 1 diabetes patients.

Sequencing targeted expressed TCRB transcripts, as all isolated RNA had been reverse transcribed. Data came from immunoSEQ multiplex PCR; TCRdb stores just in-frame clones and leaves some out. The table lists about 260,000 clones, around 22% of them singletons. The sequence derives from a young woman with type 1 diabetes. This chain joins TRBV4-2 and TRBJ1-2; a possible D gene is TRBD1 (5 bases). The sample was naive CD4+ T cells from blood. As DNA, the CDR3 is TGTGCCAGCAGCCAAGAACGGGGGGAGGATGTCTATGGCTACACCTTC. This sequence encodes CASSQERGEDVYGYTF.